Shown below are 12 T cell receptor beta chains from a single sample sequenced in a study of resident and recirculating memory T cells in vitiligo. TCRdb keeps only in-frame clones here, not all; method: immunoSEQ multiplex PCR. The data contain 70,000 or so clones, more than 85% of them singletons. The sequenced sample consisted of blood. Receptors originate from a male donor with vitiligo.

The chain links TRBV6-5 to TRBJ2-5; D is perhaps TRBD1 (6 bases). Trimming left V 0 bases short and J 0 bases short, with 8 bases between. The CDR3 length is 15 residues. CDR1 is MNHEY and CDR2 is SVGAGI in the germline V gene. The CDR3 here is CASSYSRGYQETQYF. The DNA of the CDR3 is TGTGCCAGCAGTTACTCGAGGGGGTACCAAGAGACCCAGTACTTC.

J is TRBJ1-2 and V is TRBV7-2, with 10 bases identical to TRBD1. CDR3 length: 15 amino acids. Looked up from germline, CDR1 is SGHTA and CDR2 is FQGNSA. V lost 5 bases, J lost 7 bases, and 10 bases stayed unmatched. This CDR3 is CASSLGTGAKTGYTF. CDR3 in DNA: TGTGCCAGCAGCCTCGGGACAGGGGCAAAGACTGGCTACACCTTC.

The V call is TRBV15, the J call TRBJ1-4; 7 bases map to TRBD1. Germline-derived CDR1 and CDR2 are LNHNV and YYDKDF (reference sequence). The CDR3 is 13 residues long. The trim removed 8 bases at V and 8 bases at J, leaving 8 bases unmatched. As DNA, the CDR3 is TGTGCCACCCGGGGCCAGGGGGACGAAAAACTGTTTTTT. Translating it yields CATRGQGDEKLFF.

This chain links TRBV2 with TRBJ2-2, with 10 nucleotides matching TRBD1. There are 15 residues in the CDR3. The V and J ends lost 4 bases and 4 bases, in that order; junction bases with no gene match: 3. Per the germline V gene, CDR1 is SNHLY and CDR2 is FYNNEI. Here the CDR3 DNA reads TGTGCCAGCAGTGGACAGGGGGCTGGCACCGGGGAGCTGTTTTTT. Encoded protein: CASSGQGAGTGELFF.

This clone was seen once. The genes are TRBV7-3 and TRBJ2-7; 8 positions match TRBD1. CDR3 size: 13 residues. V was clipped by 5 bases and J by 4 bases; unmatched bases: 4. Germline CDR1 SGHTA, CDR2 FQGTGA. The CDR3 region has the DNA TGTGCCAGCAGCCAGGGGGCCGGGTACGAGCAGTACTTC. It translates to CASSQGAGYEQYF.

V is TRBV7-2 and J is TRBJ1-4; D uncertain. The CDR3 is made up of 15 amino acids. Germline V gene data show CDR1 as SGHTA and CDR2 as FQGNSA. V gave up 1 base and J gave up 5 bases, with 11 bases separating them. The CDR3 nucleotides are TGTGCCAGCAGCTTAGGCGGCGCCTCAAATGAAAAACTGTTTTTT. It specifies CASSLGGASNEKLFF.

V is TRBV5-6 and J is TRBJ2-5, with 13 bases aligning to TRBD2. CDR3 length: 19 amino acids. The trim removed 3 bases at V and 3 bases at J, leaving 14 bases unmatched. Germline assignment: CDR1 SGHDT and CDR2 YYEEEE. In nucleotides, the CDR3 is TGTGCCAGCAGCTCCTGGACTAGCGGGAGAAAACCAGTCGAAGAGACCCAGTACTTC. Translated, it gives CASSSWTSGRKPVEETQYF.

The chain employs TRBV9 and TRBJ2-1; perhaps TRBD1 as D (6 bases). The length of the CDR3 is 15 residues. CDR1 SGDLS and CDR2 YYNGEE come from the germline V gene. The V end was cut by 3 bases, the J end by 0 bases, with 10 bases between. CDR3 region: CASSALDSSYNEQFF. As DNA, the CDR3 is TGTGCCAGCAGCGCCCTGGACAGCTCCTACAATGAGCAGTTCTTC.

This sequence joins TRBV7-2 and TRBJ2-5; D is possibly TRBD1 (6 bases). The CDR3 has 14 residues. V lost 6 bases to trimming and J lost 5 bases, with 16 bases between them. CDR1 and CDR2 from the germline V gene are SGHTA and FQGNSA. CDR3: CASRQQGSWETQYF. The CDR3, as DNA: TGTGCCAGCAGGCAACAGGGCTCTTGGGAGACCCAGTACTTC.

V usage is TRBV9 and J usage is TRBJ2-5, with TRBD2 matching over 8 bases. The germline V gene encodes CDR1 SGDLS and CDR2 YYNGEE. The CDR3 covers 17 residues. J was trimmed by 0 bases and V by 4 bases; bases with no gene match: 11. This CDR3 is CASSNPGRGGYQETQYF. In DNA, the CDR3 is TGTGCCAGCAGCAACCCCGGACGCGGGGGGTACCAAGAGACCCAGTACTTC.

The CDR3 loop reads CASSSRGRETQYF. Here the CDR3 DNA reads TGTGCCAGCAGCTCCAGGGGGCGAGAGACCCAGTACTTC. The rearrangement uses TRBV28 and TRBJ2-5, with 8 positions matching TRBD1. The trim removed 6 bases at V and 4 bases at J, leaving 4 bases unmatched. This CDR3 has 13 amino acids. CDR1 is MDHEN, CDR2 SYDVKM, per germline.

This chain links TRBV18 with TRBJ2-6, with a weak D call TRBD1 (5 bases). Germline CDR1 is KGHSH and CDR2 is LQKENI. Trimming removed 4 bases from V and 7 bases from J, with 17 bases in between. The CDR3 is made up of 16 amino acids. DNA for the CDR3: TGTGCCAGCTCACTCCCCAAGGGGAAGGGAGCCAACGTCCTGACTTTC. Residues: CASSLPKGKGANVLTF.